These 18 T cell receptor beta chains came from one sample sequenced in a study of T cell repertoires in cytomegalovirus infection. TCRdb re-analysed the reads in MiXCR, keeping a single row per CDR3 protein. The table records roughly 230,000 distinct CDR3 sequences, about 12% of them present only once. Sequenced material: PBMCs. Source of these receptors: a human donor in good health (CMV status not recorded). Some clones in this sample may be carry-over from other donors' samples.

This clonotype was seen repeatedly, ten times or more. V is TRBV7-8 and J is TRBJ2-3, with a weak D call TRBD1 (6 bases). V lost 3 bases and J lost 0, with 10 bases in between. The CDR3 contains 15 residues. Germline lookup yields CDR1 SGHVS and CDR2 FQNEAQ. The DNA of the CDR3 is TGTGCCAGCAGCTTGGGGGCGGTTAGCACAGATACGCAGTATTTT. Protein sequence: CASSLGAVSTDTQYF.

The chain couples TRBV10-3 to TRBJ2-1; 9 nucleotides align to TRBD2. Losses at the gene ends were 3 bases for V and 6 bases for J; bases not matched to a gene: 6. The CDR3 is 15 amino acids. CDR1 is ENHRY, CDR2 SYGVKD, per germline. The CDR3 DNA sequence: TGTGCCATCAGTGACCGTAGCGGGAGTACCAATGAGCAGTTCTTC. Translated, it gives CAISDRSGSTNEQFF.

This clonotype was observed many times. The J gene is TRBJ2-2, the V gene TRBV7-9; D remains unclear. V dropped 6 bases and J dropped 4 bases, with 12 bases sitting between them. Germline assignment: CDR1 SEHNR and CDR2 FQNEAQ (reference sequence). This CDR3 has 14 residues. CDR3 protein: CASSQTGLTGELFF. Written as DNA, the CDR3 is TGTGCCAGCAGTCAAACCGGGCTCACCGGGGAGCTGTTTTTT.

This clonotype has more than one count but fewer than ten. This chain joins TRBV7-6 and TRBJ2-5; D is unresolved. CDR1 SGHVS and CDR2 FNYEAQ come from the germline V gene. The CDR3 length is 15 residues. V dropped 1 base and J dropped 2 bases, with 11 bases sitting between them. The CDR3 DNA reads TGTGCCAGCAGCTTAGGACTTGGCAGACAAGAGACCCAGTACTTC. Amino acids: CASSLGLGRQETQYF. Full variable domain (remainder filled in from reference TRBV7-6 and TRBJ2-5): GAGVSQSPRYKVTKRGQDVALRCDPISGHVSLYWYRQALGQGPEFLTYFNYEAQQDKSGLPNDRFSAERPEGSISTLTIQRTEQRDSAMYRCASSLGLGRQETQYFGPGTRLLVL.

This clonotype was seen many times. The chain joins TRBV7-3 to TRBJ1-5; maybe TRBD1 (5 bases). The CDR3 sequence is 15 residues long. Germline V gives CDR1 SGHTA, CDR2 FQGTGA. Trimming stripped 2 bases from V and 2 bases from J, with 10 bases between. The CDR3 here is CASSLDGGRNQPQHF. CDR3 nucleotide sequence: TGTGCCAGCAGCTTAGACGGGGGACGCAATCAGCCCCAGCATTTT.

This clonotype was observed many times. J is TRBJ1-1 and V is TRBV29-1, with unresolved D. CDR1 SQVTM and CDR2 ANQGSEA come from the germline V gene. The CDR3 loop spans 13 amino acids. The V end lost 4 bases, the J end lost 0 bases, and 9 bases lay between the germline ends. The CDR3 nucleotides read TGCAGCGTTGTAAAAGGGTTGAACACTGAAGCTTTCTTT. This sequence encodes CSVVKGLNTEAFF.

The sample holds many counts of this clonotype. This chain uses TRBV7-2 with TRBJ2-3, with 8 positions matching TRBD2. With V trimmed by 5 bases and J by 5 bases, 9 bases remained unmatched. The germline gives CDR1 SGHTA, CDR2 FQGNSA. The CDR3 covers 15 residues. CDR3 in DNA: TGTGCCAGCAGCCGTGGGTCGGGGGGGCAAGATACGCAGTATTTT. Translating gives CASSRGSGGQDTQYF. The full variable domain, completed using reference TRBV7-2 and TRBJ2-3, is GAGVSQSPSNKVTEKGKDVELRCDPISGHTALYWYRQSLGQGLEFLIYFQGNSAPDKSGLPSDRFSAERTGGSVSTLTIQRTQQEDSAVYLCASSRGSGGQDTQYFGPGTRLTVL.

This clonotype was found many times. The gene calls are TRBV7-9 and TRBJ2-7; 9 bases align to TRBD2. CDR3 length: 16 amino acids. V trimming: 1 base; J trimming: 3 bases; junction bases outside the gene matches: 7. Germline CDR1 SEHNR, CDR2 FQNEAQ (reference sequence). The CDR3 DNA is TGTGCCAGCAGCTTAGTTCGGGGCGGGAGGGACTACGAGCAGTACTTC. This sequence encodes CASSLVRGGRDYEQYF.

The V and J genes are TRBV18 and TRBJ1-1; D is unresolved. CDR3 size: 12 residues. Trimming stripped 5 bases from V and 4 bases from J, with 8 bases between. The V gene's germline CDR1 is KGHSH and CDR2 LQKENI. CDR3 sequence (DNA): TGTGCCAGCTCAGAAGCGGCCACTGAAGCTTTCTTT. Translated, it gives CASSEAATEAFF.

V and J are TRBV20-1 and TRBJ1-5; no definite D call. This CDR3 is 15 amino acids long. Trimming stripped 0 bases from V and 5 bases from J, with 14 bases between. CDR1 is DFQATT, CDR2 SNEGSKA, per germline (reference sequence). The CDR3 spells CSARESGKSDQPQHF. The DNA of the CDR3 is TGCAGTGCTAGAGAATCGGGGAAGTCGGATCAGCCCCAGCATTTT.

This clonotype showed up many times. The rearrangement joins TRBV2 to TRBJ1-2; D may be TRBD1 (6 bases). CDR1 is SNHLY, CDR2 FYNNEI, per germline. The CDR3 is made up of 14 amino acids. The V end was cut by 7 bases, the J end by 0 bases, with 12 bases between. The CDR3 sequence: CASMQGLANYGYTF. In DNA form, the CDR3 reads TGTGCCAGCATGCAGGGGTTAGCTAACTATGGCTACACCTTC.

On this clonotype: A read error may account for a junction end that differs from germline. J is TRBJ1-1 and V is TRBV19; 7 nucleotides match TRBD1. Germline V gives CDR1 LNHDA, CDR2 SQIVND (reference sequence). The CDR3 has 17 amino acids. Here the CDR3 DNA reads TGTGCCAGTAGTATAGCAAACAGGGGCCCGTCGAACACTGACGCTTTCTTT. It is translated as CASSIANRGPSNTDAFF.

This clonotype came up a few times. The rearrangement joins TRBV5-4 to TRBJ2-1; TRBD2 agrees at 7 bases. The CDR3 has 15 residues. With V trimmed by 0 bases and J by 7 bases, 7 bases remained unmatched. Germline CDR1 SGHNT, CDR2 YYREEE (reference sequence). The CDR3 nucleotides read TGTGCCAGCAGCTTGGGAGCGGGGAACCAGAATGAGCAGTTCTTC. Protein product: CASSLGAGNQNEQFF.

The CDR3 sequence: CASRGSGPDGYTF. CDR3 coding DNA: TGTGCCAGCAGGGGATCGGGACCAGACGGCTACACCTTC. The chain is built from TRBV25-1 and TRBJ1-2; TRBD1 might be the D (5 bases). The CDR3 has 13 residues. Trimming pared 6 bases from V and 8 bases from J, leaving 16 bases between. Germline CDR1 is MGHDK and CDR2 is SYGVNS.

This clonotype was counted at least ten times. The rearrangement links TRBV28 to TRBJ1-5, with 7 bases matching TRBD1. This CDR3 spans 14 amino acids. Germline V CDR1 and CDR2: MDHEN, SYDVKM. With V trimmed by 2 bases and J by 5 bases, 3 bases remained unmatched. The DNA for the CDR3 is TGTGCCAGCAGTTTAGCAGGGGGGGATCAGCCCCAGCATTTT. Translation: CASSLAGGDQPQHF.

This clonotype has at least ten counts. CDR3 residues: CASSYASGYTEAFF. CDR3 nucleotides: TGTGCCAGCAGTTACGCGTCGGGTTACACTGAAGCTTTCTTT. This rearrangement joins TRBV6-2 or TRBV6-3 to TRBJ1-1; D not resolved. The CDR3 loop spans 14 amino acids. Trimming removed 2 bases from V and 3 bases from J, with 10 bases in between. The germline V gene encodes CDR1 MNHEY and CDR2 SVGEGT.

The sample holds many counts of this clonotype. This chain uses TRBV7-2 with TRBJ2-7; no clear D. This CDR3 region has 13 residues. Germline V lookup: CDR1 SGHTA, CDR2 FQGNSA. V lost 1 base and J 2 bases, leaving 6 bases between the germline ends. This chain's CDR3 is CASSLVRAYEQYF. The CDR3 DNA reads TGTGCCAGCAGCTTAGTAAGGGCCTACGAGCAGTACTTC.

The V gene is TRBV20-1, the J gene TRBJ1-1; D possibly corresponds to TRBD1 (6 bases). The CDR3 has 15 residues. V was trimmed by 2 bases and J by 0 bases, leaving 13 bases between them. Germline-derived CDR1 and CDR2 are DFQATT and SNEGSKA (reference sequence). The CDR3 bases are TGCAGTGCTAGACCCCGGGGGGCCCTGAACACTGAAGCTTTCTTT. Translated: CSARPRGALNTEAFF.